This T cell receptor beta chain was observed in a study of vaccination effects on CD4 cells after COVID-19. Only in-frame clones appear in the TCRdb table, and some are missing; sequencing was by immunoSEQ multiplex PCR. The sample carries about 61,000 clones, 55% to 85% recorded once. ViraFEST assay sequencing came after antigen-specific CD4+ T cells were expanded with viral peptide pools. Culturing for 10 days preceded CD4+ T cell isolation. Each participant was administered two doses of either the BNT162b2 or the mRNA-1273 vaccine. It was on days 3 and 7 that half the medium was replaced with IL-2 medium. Germline lookup yields CDR1 MNHEY and CDR2 SVGAGI. The V segment lost 3 bases and the J segment 8 bases; nucleotides outside the gene matches: 8. This CDR3 spans 16 amino acids. The table lists this clone with a count of one. What it binds is not known.

The chain links TRBV6-5 to TRBJ1-6, with 9 positions matching TRBD1. This sequence was found in a human donor who received a COVID-19 vaccine. This specimen consisted of CD4+ T cells from PBMCs cultured with HCoV-229E spike peptides, obtained after COVID-19 vaccination. The DNA for the CDR3 is TGTGCCAGCAGTTATCGTTCGGGACAGGGCTATTCACCCCTCCACTTT. Translation gives CASSYRSGQGYSPLHF.